Following are 21 T cell receptor beta chains from one sample sequenced in a study of metastatic and nonmetastatic thyroid tumors. None of the patients had undergone any treatment ahead of thyroid surgery. TCRdb reassembled clones from the PCR reads with MiXCR. The sample carries roughly 15,000 clones, around 25% recorded once. Sequencing was done on a sample of adjacent normal tissue. These receptors were obtained from a female donor with papillary thyroid cancer or a benign thyroid nodule (not recorded which). Some clones in this sample may be carry-over from other donors' samples.

This clone was recorded at least ten times. V is TRBV12-3 or TRBV12-4 and J is TRBJ2-3; TRBD2 aligns across 9 bases. With 6 bases clipped from V and 5 bases from J, the junction kept 6 bases outside the gene matches. The CDR3 is 14 amino acids. This CDR3 is CASRAGGPVDTQYF. In nucleotides, the CDR3 is TGTGCCAGCAGGGCGGGAGGGCCGGTAGATACGCAGTATTTT.

This clone has only a few counts. Germline and junction disagree at one end, which may indicate a read error. The genes are TRBV12-3 or TRBV12-4 and TRBJ1-2; D gene unclear. The CDR3 contains 10 residues. Written as DNA, the CDR3 is TGTGCCTCCTTCCGGTCAAGGTACAAATTC. Encoded protein: CASFRSRYKF.

This clone was counted many times. CDR3 coding DNA: TGTGCCAGCAGTTTCGATTCAGCGGGGGACTACAATGAGCAGTTCTTC. Translating it yields CASSFDSAGDYNEQFF. The chain recombines TRBV28 with TRBJ2-1; the match to TRBD2 covers 8 bases. Trimming took 3 bases from V and 3 from J; bases not matched to a gene: 7. The V gene's germline CDR1 is MDHEN and CDR2 SYDVKM. The CDR3 extends over 16 amino acids.

The rearrangement uses TRBV10-2 and TRBJ2-1, with no clear D. The CDR3 has 13 amino acids. The germline V and J ends were trimmed by 2 bases and 7 bases, with 9 bases remaining between them. Germline V gene data show CDR1 as WSHSY and CDR2 as SAAADI. Here the CDR3 reads CASSEPLGNEQFF. In DNA form, the CDR3 reads TGCGCCAGCAGTGAGCCCCTAGGGAATGAGCAGTTCTTC.

As regards this clone: One junction end does not reproduce the germline sequence, and a read error may be involved. The CDR3 DNA reads as TGCAGTGCTAGATTAGTGGGGTCCTCCAATGAGCAGTTCTTC. Amino acid sequence: CSARLVGSSNEQFF. The genes are TRBV20-1 and TRBJ2-1; D gene unclear. This CDR3 spans 14 amino acids. Germline loops: CDR1 DFQATT, CDR2 SNEGSKA (reference sequence).

The chain links TRBV28 to TRBJ1-2; 7 nucleotides match TRBD1. The CDR3 consists of 14 residues. Germline CDR1 reads MDHEN; CDR2 reads SYDVKM. V trimming: 4 bases; J trimming: 4 bases; junction bases outside the gene matches: 6. CDR3 loop: CASSSTGRGYGYTF. CDR3 coding DNA: TGTGCCAGCAGTTCGACAGGGAGGGGCTATGGCTACACCTTC.

The V call is TRBV6-1, the J call TRBJ1-2; 9 bases match TRBD1. CDR1 is MNHNS, CDR2 SASEGT, per germline. V lost 10 bases, J lost 12 bases, and 15 bases stayed unmatched. The CDR3 extends over 13 amino acids. CDR3 in DNA: TGTGCCATCCACCGGGACAGGGTCCCTGACCACACCTTC. Translated, it gives CAIHRDRVPDHTF.

Regarding this clone: At one of its ends the junction is not consistent with the germline gene, which may arise from a read error. The chain joins TRBV19 to TRBJ1-5; D gene uncertain. The CDR3 sequence is 15 residues long. In germline, CDR1 is LNHDA, CDR2 SQIVND (reference sequence). CDR3 DNA: TGTGCCATTAGTACCTGGTACAGCTACAATCAGCCCCAGCATTTT. Protein: CAISTWYSYNQPQHF.

The sample holds a few counts of this clone. The V call is TRBV27, the J call TRBJ1-2; 7 bases match TRBD1. The J segment lost 4 bases and the V segment lost 5 bases, leaving 7 bases of the junction unmatched. Germline values: CDR1 MNHEY, CDR2 SMNVEV (reference sequence). The CDR3 has 14 residues. The CDR3 loop reads CASSPGGEGYGYTF. DNA of the CDR3: TGTGCCAGCAGTCCAGGGGGAGAAGGCTATGGCTACACCTTC.

This clone has a handful of counts. The V gene is TRBV2, the J gene TRBJ2-3, with a weak D call TRBD1 (6 bases). V shed 7 bases and J shed 4 bases, with 18 bases lying between them. CDR1 is SNHLY and CDR2 is FYNNEI in the germline V gene. This CDR3 has 15 amino acids. This chain's CDR3 is CASIVSRRTADTQYF. CDR3 in DNA: TGTGCCAGCATTGTTTCTAGACGGACAGCAGATACGCAGTATTTT. The whole variable domain, remainder taken from reference TRBV2 and TRBJ2-3, is EPEVTQTPSHQVTQMGQEVILRCVPISNHLYFYWYRQILGQKVEFLVSFYNNEISEKSEIFDDQFSVERPDGSNFTLKIRSTKLEDSAMYFCASIVSRRTADTQYFGPGTRLTVL.

This clone has at least ten counts. V gene TRBV9 combines with J gene TRBJ2-2; TRBD1 aligns across 12 bases. V lost 0 bases, J lost 6 bases, and 3 bases stayed unmatched. Germline V CDR1 and CDR2: SGDLS, YYNGEE. There are 16 residues in the CDR3. In DNA, the CDR3 is TGTGCCAGCAGCGTAGTTGGGACAGGGGGCTCCGGGGAGCTGTTTTTT. It is translated as CASSVVGTGGSGELFF.

This clone was found many times. The rearrangement joins TRBV18 to TRBJ2-3; the match to TRBD2 covers 13 bases. Per germline, CDR1 KGHSH and CDR2 LQKENI. The CDR3 has 16 residues. Trimming cost V 6 bases and J 2 bases; bases outside gene matches: 5. CDR3 amino acids: CASSRGLAGDTDTQYF. CDR3 DNA: TGTGCCAGCTCCAGAGGACTAGCGGGAGACACAGATACGCAGTATTTT.

This chain uses TRBV15 with TRBJ2-5, with D possibly called TRBD1 or TRBD2 (5 bases each). From germline, CDR1 is LNHNV and CDR2 YYDKDF (reference sequence). V lost 3 bases to trimming and J lost 2 bases, with 13 bases between them. This CDR3 comprises 15 residues. The CDR3 nucleotides read TGTGCCACCAGCAGCATCGGGGCGGATCAAGAGACCCAGTACTTC. It yields the protein CATSSIGADQETQYF. The entire variable domain, with the rest obtained from reference TRBV15 and TRBJ2-5, is as follows: DAMVIQNPRYQVTQFGKPVTLSCSQTLNHNVMYWYQQKSSQAPKLLFHYYDKDFNNEADTPDNFQSRRPNTSFCFLDIRSPGLGDTAMYLCATSSIGADQETQYFGPGTRLLVL.

There are many counts of this clone. V gene TRBV20-1 combines with J gene TRBJ1-3; 7 positions agree with TRBD1. The CDR3 consists of 18 residues. V lost 0 bases to trimming and J lost 8 bases; unmatched junction nucleotides: 19. The V gene's germline CDR1 is DFQATT and CDR2 SNEGSKA (reference sequence). CDR3 sequence reads: CSARDYFKDRRLEDTIYF. The CDR3 coding sequence is TGCAGTGCTAGAGATTATTTTAAGGACAGGCGGCTCGAGGACACCATATATTTT.

In its sample, this clone ranks as medium-sized (0.01 to 0.1%). The chain combines TRBV11-3 with TRBJ1-6; TRBD1 matches 8 bases. Trimming at V came to 1 base and at J to 10 bases, leaving 6 bases not matched to a gene. The CDR3 runs to 15 residues. The germline V gene encodes CDR1 SGHNT and CDR2 YENEEA. CDR3 DNA sequence: TGTGCCAGCAGCTTAGCCAGGGGGCCGGGGTCACCCCTCCACTTT. Residues: CASSLARGPGSPLHF.

By proportion, this clone is medium-sized. The chain joins TRBV28 to TRBJ1-4; TRBD1 agrees at 9 bases. In germline, CDR1 is MDHEN, CDR2 SYDVKM. This CDR3 spans 17 amino acids. V lost 3 bases to trimming and J lost 8 bases; unmatched junction nucleotides: 13. CDR3 bases: TGTGCCAGCAGTTTTCCCCGTTTACAGGGGGCTGGGGAAAAACTGTTTTTT. Protein: CASSFPRLQGAGEKLFF.

This clone was observed many times. The rearrangement uses TRBV7-9 and TRBJ2-5; 11 bases map to TRBD2. Germline loops: CDR1 SEHNR, CDR2 FQNEAQ (reference sequence). The length of the CDR3 is 16 residues. V shed 5 bases, J shed 0 bases, and the junction held 5 bases outside the gene matches. The CDR3 DNA follows: TGTGCCAGCAGCACTGGGACTAGCGGAGACCAAGAGACCCAGTACTTC. Its translation: CASSTGTSGDQETQYF.

Ten or more counts support this clone. The V and J genes are TRBV5-1 and TRBJ2-5; 7 positions agree with TRBD2. Germline CDR1 and CDR2: SGHRS and YFSETQ. This CDR3 comprises 13 residues. J lost 4 bases, V lost 3 bases, and 3 bases had no gene match. Here the CDR3 DNA reads TGCGCCAGCAGCTGGGGGGGTTCAGAGACCCAGTACTTC. This gives the protein CASSWGGSETQYF.

This clone has at least ten counts. This chain links TRBV29-1 with TRBJ1-2; 9 bases map to TRBD1. The CDR3 contains 14 residues. CDR1 is SQVTM and CDR2 is ANQGSEA in the germline V gene. Unmatched junction bases numbered 4, after V lost 2 bases and J lost 3 bases. CDR3: CSVEYWTGDYGYTF. The CDR3 DNA reads TGCAGCGTTGAATACTGGACAGGGGACTATGGCTACACCTTC.

V is TRBV6-5 and J is TRBJ1-1, with TRBD1 identical over 7 bases. V shed 4 bases, J shed 3 bases, and the junction held 2 bases outside the gene matches. Germline lookup yields CDR1 MNHEY and CDR2 SVGAGI. The CDR3 has 13 residues. This CDR3 is CASSFDRDTEAFF. The CDR3 DNA sequence: TGTGCCAGCAGTTTCGACAGGGACACTGAAGCTTTCTTT.

In this sample, this clone turned up a few times. The junction does not match germline at one end; this may be a read error. This sequence joins TRBV6-1 and TRBJ2-6, with unresolved D. The germline gives CDR1 MNHNS, CDR2 SASEGT. The CDR3 totals 15 residues. The CDR3 sequence: CASRTRPSGANVLTF. In DNA form, the CDR3 reads TGTGCCAGCAGGACACGTCCCTCTGGCGCCAACGTCCTGACTTTC.